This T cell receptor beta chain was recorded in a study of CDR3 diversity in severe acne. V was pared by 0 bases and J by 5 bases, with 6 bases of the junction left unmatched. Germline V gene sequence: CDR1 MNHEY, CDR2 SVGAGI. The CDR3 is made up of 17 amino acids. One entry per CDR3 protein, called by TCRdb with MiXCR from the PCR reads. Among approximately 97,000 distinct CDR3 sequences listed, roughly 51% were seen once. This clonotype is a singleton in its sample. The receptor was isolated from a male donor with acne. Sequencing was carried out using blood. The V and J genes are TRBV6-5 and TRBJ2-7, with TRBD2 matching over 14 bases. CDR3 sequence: CASSYSGTSGRLHEQYF. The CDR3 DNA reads TGTGCCAGCAGTTACTCCGGGACTAGCGGGAGACTCCACGAGCAGTACTTC.